A single sample is the source of the 14 T cell receptor beta chains below, sequenced in a study of Graves' ophthalmopathy and Graves' hyperthyroidism. RNA transcripts were the template, and TCR beta CDR3 regions were amplified from them. Scientists carried out first-round RT-PCR using HTBI primers and then a second-round multiplex PCR. Via MiXCR, TCRdb re-called the multiplex PCR reads, giving one row per CDR3 protein. The data contain 450,000 to 600,000 distinct CDR3 sequences, under 40% of them seen just once; the ten biggest clones take up less than 4.5%. Sequencing was carried out using peripheral blood or thyroid tissue (not recorded which). The receptors shown here come from an adult man with Graves' hyperthyroidism.

In its sample, this clonotype was seen many times. CDR3 loop: CSARWDTEAFF. CDR3 in DNA: TGCAGTGCTAGATGGGACACTGAAGCTTTCTTT. V is TRBV20-1 and J is TRBJ1-1, with D unclear. This CDR3 contains 11 residues. V was cut by 2 bases and J by 3 bases, with 4 bases left in between. From germline, CDR1 is DFQATT and CDR2 SNEGSKA (reference sequence).

This clonotype was seen repeatedly, ten times or more. The rearrangement links TRBV25-1 to TRBJ1-4; a weak D match, TRBD1 (5 bases). This CDR3 has 15 residues. The V gene's germline CDR1 is MGHDK and CDR2 SYGVNS. Trimming removed 5 bases from V and 7 bases from J, with 17 bases in between. CDR3 sequence reads: CASSRSAGRGEKLFF. Written as DNA, the CDR3 is TGTGCCAGCAGTCGGTCAGCGGGGAGGGGTGAAAAACTGTTTTTT.

This clonotype was observed at least ten times. V gene TRBV10-3 combines with J gene TRBJ1-2, with TRBD1 as a possible D gene (6 bases). Germline V lookup: CDR1 ENHRY, CDR2 SYGVKD. CDR3 size: 13 residues. Trimming took off 10 bases at V and 4 bases at J, with 16 bases between the two ends. CDR3 in amino acids: CATGAGASYGYTF. CDR3 in DNA: TGTGCCACCGGGGCAGGGGCGAGCTATGGCTACACCTTC.

This clonotype was recorded many times. The V call is TRBV12-3 or TRBV12-4, the J call TRBJ1-2, with D perhaps TRBD1 (6 bases). Trimming cost V 3 bases and J 2 bases, with 13 bases left between them. The CDR3 extends over 15 amino acids. The CDR3, as DNA: TGTGCCAGCAGTTTCGGTCGACAGGTCAACTATGGCTACACCTTC. Residues: CASSFGRQVNYGYTF.

This clonotype has just a few counts. CDR3 region: CASSPHRPEWANEKLFF. CDR3 in DNA: TGTGCCAGCTCACCTCACCGGCCGGAGTGGGCTAATGAAAAACTGTTTTTT. V usage is TRBV13 and J usage is TRBJ1-4; D gene uncertain. The CDR3 is made up of 17 amino acids. V was clipped by 8 bases and J by 3 bases, with 22 bases between them. CDR1 and CDR2 from the germline V gene are PRHDT and FYEKMQ (reference sequence). The whole variable domain, remainder taken from reference TRBV13 and TRBJ1-4, is AAGVIQSPRHLIKEKRETATLKCYPIPRHDTVYWYQQGPGQDPQFLISFYEKMQSDKGSIPDRFSAQQFSDYHSELNMSSLELGDSALYFCASSPHRPEWANEKLFFGSGTQLSVL.

This clonotype was observed many times. This chain uses TRBV7-3 with TRBJ2-5, with D possibly being TRBD1 or TRBD2 (5 bases each). Germline CDR1 SGHTA, CDR2 FQGTGA. The CDR3 is 14 amino acids. Trimming took 0 bases from V and 5 from J, leaving 10 bases between them. The CDR3 region has the DNA TGTGCCAGCAGCTTAACGGGGACGAGGGAGACCCAGTACTTC. Its translation is CASSLTGTRETQYF.

The J gene is TRBJ2-7, the V gene TRBV20-1; TRBD1 matches at 7 bases. Germline values: CDR1 DFQATT, CDR2 SNEGSKA (reference sequence). The CDR3 runs 13 residues. V shed 3 bases and J 5 bases; nucleotides not matched to a gene: 7. The CDR3 protein is CSASATGFNEQYF. CDR3 bases: TGCAGTGCTAGCGCGACAGGGTTCAACGAGCAGTACTTC.

This clonotype was seen repeatedly, ten times or more. The V gene is TRBV29-1, the J gene TRBJ1-2; tentative D call: TRBD1 (5 bases). V was clipped by 1 base and J by 12 bases, with 18 bases between them. This CDR3 contains 13 residues. The V gene's germline CDR1 is SQVTM and CDR2 ANQGSEA. The CDR3 sequence: CSVEVGGETGHTF. The CDR3 DNA reads as TGCAGCGTTGAAGTGGGGGGGGAAACCGGCCACACCTTC.

In its sample, this clonotype was seen a few times. The CDR3 nucleotides are TGCGCCAGCAGCCAGCAGGAAGGCGCCAATCAGCCCCAGCATTTT. Translating gives CASSQQEGANQPQHF. The rearrangement uses TRBV4-1 and TRBJ1-5; D gene uncertain. Per germline, CDR1 MGHRA and CDR2 YSYEKL. The CDR3 totals 15 residues. Between the trimmed V and J ends, which lost 3 bases and 3 bases, there was a span of 12 bases.

This clonotype has at least ten counts. The J gene is TRBJ2-7, the V gene TRBV29-1; D gene unclear. The CDR3 is 11 amino acids. Per germline, CDR1 SQVTM and CDR2 ANQGSEA. Between the trimmed V and J ends, which lost 5 bases and 2 bases, there was a span of 7 bases. Here the CDR3 reads CSVLLTYEQYF. The CDR3 DNA follows: TGCAGCGTTCTCCTAACCTACGAGCAGTACTTC.

The CDR3 reads CASSSSLAGETGELFF. The DNA of the CDR3 is TGTGCCAGCAGCTCTTCTCTAGCGGGGGAAACCGGGGAGCTGTTTTTT. This chain uses TRBV7-2 with TRBJ2-2; 10 positions match TRBD2. This CDR3 comprises 16 residues. V lost 4 bases, J lost 5 bases, and 7 bases stayed unmatched. The germline V gene encodes CDR1 SGHTA and CDR2 FQGNSA.

This clonotype was counted between two and nine times. V is TRBV10-3 and J is TRBJ2-2, with D maybe TRBD2 (5 bases). Trimming removed 11 bases at V and 3 bases at J, with 10 bases between. The CDR3 loop spans 12 amino acids. Looked up from germline, CDR1 is ENHRY and CDR2 is SYGVKD. This chain's CDR3 is CAALDYTGELFF. The CDR3 DNA sequence: TGTGCCGCCCTGGACTACACCGGGGAGCTGTTTTTT.

This clonotype was found a few times. The gene calls are TRBV6-6 and TRBJ2-7, with TRBD1 as a possible D gene (6 bases). This CDR3 is built from 16 residues. Germline CDR1 MNHNY, CDR2 SVGAGI (reference sequence). V was clipped by 5 bases and J by 3 bases, with 20 bases between them. CDR3 protein: CASSEAFGTMGYEQYF. The CDR3 DNA is TGTGCCAGCAGTGAAGCGTTTGGGACAATGGGCTACGAGCAGTACTTC.

The table lists this clonotype with many counts. This chain links TRBV7-9 with TRBJ1-4; D might be TRBD1 (6 bases). From germline, CDR1 is SEHNR and CDR2 FQNEAQ (reference sequence). The V end lost 5 bases, the J end lost 8 bases, and 12 bases lay between the germline ends. The CDR3 loop spans 13 amino acids. CDR3 sequence reads: CASSTKDREKLFF. The CDR3 DNA reads TGTGCCAGCAGCACAAAAGACAGGGAAAAACTGTTTTTT. Variable domain in full (rest from reference TRBV7-9 and TRBJ1-4): DTGVSQNPRHKITKRGQNVTFRCDPISEHNRLYWYRQTLGQGPEFLTYFQNEAQLEKSRLLSDRFSAERPKGSFSTLEIQRTEQGDSAMYLCASSTKDREKLFFGSGTQLSVL.